The 9 T cell receptor beta chains below were found in one sample sequenced in a study of a mutant IDH1 vaccine in newly diagnosed glioma. The time point is: baseline, week 1 (first vaccination visit). As for treatment: pre-vaccination baseline after standard-of-care therapy. Repertoires were generated with immunoSEQ multiplex PCR, while TCRdb's copy carries only in-frame clones and drops some. The sample carries 60,000 to 85,000 clones, about four fifths recorded once. Specimen: PBMCs, collected from a glioma patient treated with radiotherapy, temozolomide or both. Every receptor here comes from a man aged 50-60 years with glioma.

This chain links TRBV7-9 with TRBJ2-7, with D possibly TRBD2 on 6 matching bases. The CDR3 loop spans 15 amino acids. CDR1 and CDR2 (germline): SEHNR, FQNEAQ (reference sequence). Trimming took off 1 base at V and 7 bases at J, with 17 bases between the two ends. The CDR3 sequence is CASSLVGGPGGEQYF. Written as DNA, the CDR3 is TGTGCCAGCAGCTTAGTCGGGGGACCTGGGGGGGAGCAGTACTTC.

The chain links TRBV2 to TRBJ2-3, with D uncertain. Between the trimmed V and J ends, which lost 4 bases and 1 base, there was a span of 12 bases. Germline-derived CDR1 and CDR2 are SNHLY and FYNNEI. The CDR3 is 15 residues long. CDR3: CASSATRPRTDTQYF. CDR3 sequence (DNA): TGTGCCAGCAGTGCGACCCGGCCCCGCACAGATACGCAGTATTTT.

The chain recombines TRBV4-2 with TRBJ2-4, with D tentatively TRBD2 (5 bases). This CDR3 has 15 amino acids. CDR1 is LGHNA, CDR2 YNFKEQ, per germline. The V end was cut by 5 bases, the J end by 1 base, with 12 bases between. Written as DNA, the CDR3 is TGTGCCAGCAGCGCAGTCGGGAACGCCAAAAACATTCAGTACTTC. Protein: CASSAVGNAKNIQYF.

This clone was counted between two and nine times. The chain joins TRBV15 to TRBJ1-4; possible D gene TRBD1, 5 bases. With 8 bases removed from V and 5 bases from J, the gap between germline ends came to 12 bases. The CDR3 covers 13 residues. Germline CDR1 reads LNHNV; CDR2 reads YYDKDF (reference sequence). CDR3 in amino acids: CATGGTENEKLFF. The DNA of the CDR3 is TGTGCCACCGGAGGGACGGAAAATGAAAAACTGTTTTTT.

The rearrangement uses TRBV19 and TRBJ1-6, with a possible D match to TRBD1 (5 bases). CDR1 and CDR2 (germline): LNHDA, SQIVND (reference sequence). Trimming pared 3 bases from V and 9 bases from J, leaving 12 bases between. The CDR3 runs to 14 residues. CDR3 loop: CASSISGRSSPLHF. In nucleotides, the CDR3 is TGTGCCAGTAGTATCTCAGGGAGGAGTTCACCCCTCCACTTT.

J is TRBJ2-7 and V is TRBV5-4; 10 bases are shared with TRBD2. V was clipped by 0 bases and J by 4 bases; unmatched bases: 4. The germline CDR1 and CDR2 sequences are SGHNT and YYREEE (reference sequence). The CDR3 spans 15 residues. CDR3 coding DNA: TGTGCCAGCAGCTTGGTCAGCGGGGGGGCTTACGAGCAGTACTTC. It encodes CASSLVSGGAYEQYF.

The V call is TRBV2, the J call TRBJ1-5; the D is unclear. CDR1 and CDR2 (germline): SNHLY, FYNNEI. This CDR3 spans 15 amino acids. Trimming removed 0 bases at V and 7 bases at J, with 13 bases between. The CDR3 DNA sequence: TGTGCCAGCAGTGAAGCGCTCCTCCCACGGCAGCCCCAGCATTTT. This gives the protein CASSEALLPRQPQHF.

The chain couples TRBV27 to TRBJ2-7; 8 bases align to TRBD1. The trim removed 5 bases at V and 6 bases at J, leaving 9 bases unmatched. From germline, CDR1 is MNHEY and CDR2 SMNVEV (reference sequence). The CDR3 is 14 residues long. The CDR3, as DNA: TGTGCCAGCAGTCCGCTGACAGGGGCGTCCGAGCAGTACTTC. This translates into CASSPLTGASEQYF.

The chain carries TRBV6-5 and TRBJ2-1; 8 bases are shared with TRBD1. V trimming: 2 bases; J trimming: 8 bases; junction bases outside the gene matches: 8. Germline lookup yields CDR1 MNHEY and CDR2 SVGAGI. The CDR3 covers 15 residues. CDR3 coding DNA: TGTGCCAGCAGTTACCGGACAGGGTTCAGCGATGAGCAGTTCTTC. Encoded protein: CASSYRTGFSDEQFF.